This T cell receptor (beta chain) was identified in a study of T cells in women clearing cervical HPV infection. Study in general: Control women cleared a single incident HPV16 infection within 12 months.

Repertoires were generated with immunoSEQ multiplex PCR, while TCRdb's copy carries only in-frame clones and drops some. The repertoire table contains 40,000 to 60,000 clones. Germline lookup yields CDR1 LNHDA and CDR2 SQIVND (reference sequence). CDR3 length: 12 residues. Note on this clone: Read coverage stops 3 residues before the CDR3 terminus; the germline J gene supplies the remainder.

This sequence originates from a woman aged 18 to 75 with a cervical HPV16 infection that either progressed to CIN3+ or cleared (not recorded which). The sample comprised blood buffy coat. This sequence joins TRBV19 and TRBJ1-2; 10 positions match TRBD1. Here the CDR3 reads CASGQGVFGYTF. The sequenced CDR3 bases are TGTGCCAGCGGACAGGGGGTATTCGGC.